This T cell receptor (beta chain) was captured by sequencing in a study of blood T cell repertoires in COVID-19. Across the whole study: Specimens from acute and convalescent COVID-19 originated in the United States, Italy and Spain. Nucleic acid was either cDNA or gDNA, and it came from T cells, B-cell-depleted T cells, or PBMCs.

The CDR3 spans 15 residues. After removal of 5 bases from V and 4 bases from J, the junction contained 10 bases not matched to a gene. Germline CDR1 reads MDHEN; CDR2 reads SYDVKM. The authors' processing: Reference gene primer amplification in the assay estimated nucleated cell counts. The repertoire was sequenced with immunoSEQ multiplex PCR; TCRdb's copy has only in-frame clones and lacks some. The V and J calls and clone size come from that table; D and trimming were worked out from the DNA. In the table there are more than 95,000 clones, over 75% of which are singletons. Sequencing used peripheral blood. The clonotype was recovered from a man in his fifties with acute or convalescent COVID-19. This sequence joins TRBV28 and TRBJ1-2; TRBD1 agrees at 7 bases. Written as DNA, the CDR3 is TGTGCCAGCAGTGGGGGGCGAGGGGGCCTCTATGGCTACACCTTC. Translating it yields CASSGGRGGLYGYTF.